This TCR beta chain originates from a study of shared clonotypes between healthy human individuals. Measured with immunoSEQ multiplex PCR; TCRdb has only the in-frame clones, and not every one. The sample lists 550,000 to 850,000 clones, over 55% seen once, with under 2% in the top ten. Per germline, CDR1 SNHLY and CDR2 FYNNEI. The CDR3 sequence is 13 residues long. Trimming removed 1 base at V and 14 bases at J, with 16 bases between. The chain is built from TRBV2 and TRBJ2-3, with D possibly matching TRBD2 (6 bases). The origin of this receptor is a woman in her 30s in good health. The source material was memory CD4+ T cells sorted from blood. The subset: CD45RA-negative fraction. CDR3 nucleotide sequence: TGTGCCAGCAGTGAAGGGTGGGGACTCCCTCGGTATTTT. Its translation: CASSEGWGLPRYF.